This T cell receptor (beta chain) was retrieved from a study of response to subunit inactivated influenza vaccine (dated by TCRdb to the late 2010s). Looking at the study overall: Deep quantitative T cell receptor repertoire profiling was used in the study to track responses to a trivalent subunit inactivated influenza vaccine. Study-wide conclusions, independent of this receptor: It was suggested by the authors that each seasonal influenza vaccination may recruit only a limited number of new T cells.

The library was prepared using RT-PCR. For sequencing, an Illumina HiSeq 2500 was employed. In-frame beta chains were kept once TCRdb had trimmed the public reads at Q25 with fastp and called clones with MiXCR. Rows are unified per CDR3 protein, each entry keeping the most common DNA and genes. In this sample the table shows about 620,000 distinct CDR3 sequences, approximately 12% of which occur a single time. 10% to 13% of the sample rests with the top ten. This clonotype was seen only a few times. The specificity of this receptor is unknown. Base qualities are not at hand, and no much larger clone is one base apart. Trimming removed 6 bases from V and 2 bases from J; the gene matches leave 4 bases unexplained. The CDR3 sequence holds 13 residues, the cysteine and phenylalanine included. The DNA shown is the 39-base CDR3, in frame from base 1. Looking up the germline V gene yields CDR1 SQVTM and CDR2 ANQGSEA.

The chain employs TRBV29-1 and TRBJ1-2, and 9 junctional nucleotides match TRBD1. Sequencing used PBMCs from blood, obtained on the day of vaccination. The TCR was taken from a man aged 45-65 years who received an inactivated influenza vaccine. Donor details come from another sample of the same person, matched by shared clones. The DNA reads as follows: TGCAGCGTCACAGGGGGCGCGAACTATGGCTACACCTTC. Its protein is CSVTGGANYGYTF.